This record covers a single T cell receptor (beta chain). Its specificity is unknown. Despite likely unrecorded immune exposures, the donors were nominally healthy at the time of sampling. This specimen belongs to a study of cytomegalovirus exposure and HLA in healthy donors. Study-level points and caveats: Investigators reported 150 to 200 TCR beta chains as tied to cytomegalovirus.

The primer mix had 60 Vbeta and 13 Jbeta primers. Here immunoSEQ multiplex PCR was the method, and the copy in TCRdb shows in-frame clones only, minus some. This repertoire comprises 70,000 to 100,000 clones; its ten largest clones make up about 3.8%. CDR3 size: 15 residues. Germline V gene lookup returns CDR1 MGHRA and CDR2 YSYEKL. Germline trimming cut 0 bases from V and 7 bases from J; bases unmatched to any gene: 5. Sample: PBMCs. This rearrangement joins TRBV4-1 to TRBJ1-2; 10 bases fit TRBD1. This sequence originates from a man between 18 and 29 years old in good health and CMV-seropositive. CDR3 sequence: CASSQDRTGGGGYTF. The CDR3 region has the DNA TGCGCCAGCAGCCAAGATCGGACAGGGGGAGGTGGCTACACCTTC.